This record looks at one T cell receptor beta chain sequence and its context. The record originates from a study of blood T cell repertoires in COVID-19. Background on the study: In each case, the material was cDNA or gDNA derived from T cells, B-cell-depleted T cells, or PBMCs.

As handled by the study authors: For nucleated cells, counts were estimated from reference gene primer amplification. TCRdb's table, derived via immunoSEQ multiplex PCR, lists solely in-frame clones and lacks some. V, J and clone size were drawn from that table, and D and trimming were deduced from the DNA. The repertoire consists of approximately 75,000 clones, with about 83% occurring once and the leading ten covering 6.9%. The CDR3 spans 13 residues. Germline V CDR1 and CDR2: WSHSY, SAAADI. The ends lost 6 bases at V and 7 bases at J; junction bases unmatched: 2. The sequenced sample was peripheral blood. The chain joins TRBV10-2 to TRBJ1-6; 8 bases are a match to TRBD1. The TCR was taken from a man younger than 40 with COVID-19, enrolled during active disease. This CDR3 is CASSTGGNSPLHF. The CDR3, as DNA: TGCGCCAGCAGCACAGGGGGGAATTCACCCCTCCACTTT.